A single sample gave rise to the 26 T cell receptor beta chains below, sequenced in a study of blood T cell dynamics during melanoma immunotherapy. The time point: pre-treatment baseline. Only in-frame clones appear in the TCRdb table, and some are missing; sequencing was by immunoSEQ multiplex PCR. The table lists about 5,000 clones, nearly 90% of them singletons, with 3% to 4% in the top ten. The sample here was blood, taken from a patient treated with checkpoint blockade. The receptors were sampled from a human donor with melanoma.

The V gene is TRBV11-2, the J gene TRBJ2-5, with 9 bases aligning to TRBD2. The germline V gene has CDR1 SGHAT and CDR2 FQNNGV. Trimming at V came to 3 bases and at J to 2 bases, leaving 4 bases not matched to a gene. This CDR3 has 15 amino acids. The CDR3: CASSLVLAGQETQYF. As DNA, the CDR3 is TGTGCCAGCAGCTTGGTCCTAGCGGGGCAAGAGACCCAGTACTTC.

V is TRBV9 and J is TRBJ2-1; 12 bases are shared with TRBD2. The length of the CDR3 is 17 residues. Germline V gene data show CDR1 as SGDLS and CDR2 as YYNGEE. V lost 4 bases and J lost 6; bases outside the gene matches: 11. CDR3 bases: TGTGCCAGCAGCCCCGGGGGTCTAGCGGGGGGGCCCAATGAGCAGTTCTTC. This sequence encodes CASSPGGLAGGPNEQFF.

The CDR3 spells CASSKVPTGFSYEQYF. The CDR3 DNA reads as TGTGCCAGCAGCAAAGTCCCGACCGGGTTCTCCTACGAGCAGTACTTC. The chain recombines TRBV21-1 with TRBJ2-5; the D call TRBD2 from the table was never checked on the DNA. The J call may be in error: the DNA end matches TRBJ2-7 better. TRBV21-1 is described as a pseudogene. CDR3 length: 16 amino acids.

This clone was counted between two and nine times. The V gene is TRBV12-5, the J gene TRBJ2-5, with D tentatively TRBD1 (6 bases). This CDR3 is built from 13 residues. Germline CDR1 reads LGHNT; CDR2 reads FRNRAP. With 5 bases removed from V and 6 bases from J, the gap between germline ends came to 13 bases. The CDR3: CASGIRGRQTQYF. As DNA, the CDR3 is TGTGCTAGTGGTATCAGGGGTAGGCAGACCCAGTACTTC.

The chain carries TRBV14 and TRBJ1-1; D unresolved. Germline V gene data show CDR1 as SGHDN and CDR2 as FVKESK. CDR3 length: 15 residues. V lost 5 bases, J lost 2 bases, and 15 bases lay in between. The CDR3 nucleotides are TGTGCCAGCAGCTCAGATGGACTGATTAACACTGAAGCTTTCTTT. Amino acid sequence: CASSSDGLINTEAFF. Looking up the rest from reference TRBV14 and TRBJ1-1 gives the full variable domain: EAGVTQFPSHSVIEKGQTVTLRCDPISGHDNLYWYRRVMGKEIKFLLHFVKESKQDESGMPNNRFLAERTGGTYSTLKVQPAELEDSGVYFCASSSDGLINTEAFFGQGTRLTVV.

The chain couples TRBV5-4 to TRBJ2-5; either TRBD1 or TRBD2 may fit D (5 bases each). The length of the CDR3 is 12 residues. V lost 10 bases and J lost 0, with 10 bases in between. Germline V CDR1 and CDR2: SGHNT, YYREEE (reference sequence). CDR3: CAGGQNQETQYF. The CDR3 DNA reads TGTGCCGGGGGTCAAAACCAAGAGACCCAGTACTTC. Using reference TRBV5-4 and TRBJ2-5 for the parts outside the CDR3, the full variable domain is ETGVTQSPTHLIKTRGQQVTLRCSSQSGHNTVSWYQQALGQGPQFIFQYYREEENGRGNFPPRFSGLQFPNYSSELNVNALELDDSALYLCAGGQNQETQYFGPGTRLLVL.

This sequence joins TRBV18 and TRBJ1-5; possibly TRBD1 for D (5 bases). The germline V gene has CDR1 KGHSH and CDR2 LQKENI. This CDR3 has 14 amino acids. V was trimmed by 6 bases and J by 4 bases, leaving 13 bases between them. CDR3 coding DNA: TGTGCCAGCTCGAGTTCAGGGATGAATCAGCCCCAGCATTTT. Its translation: CASSSSGMNQPQHF.

The chain carries TRBV7-2 and TRBJ2-5; 14 bases are a match to TRBD2. There are 14 residues in the CDR3. The V and J ends lost 5 bases and 14 bases, in that order; junction bases with no gene match: 10. The germline gives CDR1 SGHTA, CDR2 FQGNSA. The CDR3 sequence: CASSRPGLAGENYF. In DNA, the CDR3 is TGTGCCAGCAGCCGGCCGGGACTAGCGGGGGAAAATTACTTC.

This chain uses TRBV28 with TRBJ2-4; perhaps D is TRBD1 or TRBD2 (5 bases each). The CDR3 has 16 residues. V was clipped by 3 bases and J by 8 bases, with 20 bases between them. The germline V gene encodes CDR1 MDHEN and CDR2 SYDVKM. In DNA, the CDR3 is TGTGCCAGCAGTTTCACTGCCGGGACCGCTGGGGACATTCAGTACTTC. Translated: CASSFTAGTAGDIQYF.

This sequence joins TRBV7-3 and TRBJ2-1; D possibly corresponds to TRBD1 (5 bases). V lost 3 bases to trimming and J lost 5 bases, with 11 bases between them. CDR3 length equals 14 residues. Per the germline V gene, CDR1 is SGHTA and CDR2 is FQGTGA. Here the CDR3 DNA reads TGTGCCAGCAGCTTGGGTGGGGCGAACAATGAGCAGTTCTTC. Residues: CASSLGGANNEQFF.

The rearrangement uses TRBV4-1 and TRBJ1-5; possibly TRBD1 for D (5 bases). This CDR3 contains 15 residues. Trimming removed 9 bases from V and 4 bases from J, with 19 bases in between. Germline CDR1 and CDR2: MGHRA and YSYEKL. Written as DNA, the CDR3 is TGCGCCAGTGGCAGGGCTAAAGCGTCTAATCAGCCCCAGCATTTT. Translation: CASGRAKASNQPQHF.

V and J are TRBV21-1 and TRBJ2-3; the table's D call, TRBD1, has no DNA check behind it. TRBV21-1 is reported as a pseudogene. The CDR3 is 15 amino acids. In nucleotides, the CDR3 is TGTGCCAGCAGCACCGGACACCACCAAGCAGATACGCAGTATTTT. Translating gives CASSTGHHQADTQYF.

The chain recombines TRBV2 with TRBJ1-2; tentatively, D is TRBD1 (6 bases). There are 11 residues in the CDR3. Trimming removed 8 bases at V and 8 bases at J, with 12 bases between. Germline CDR1 and CDR2: SNHLY and FYNNEI. The CDR3 protein is CASGGRGGYTF. CDR3 sequence (DNA): TGTGCCAGCGGGGGGCGCGGGGGCTACACCTTC. Together with reference TRBV2 and TRBJ1-2, the CDR3 gives the full variable domain: EPEVTQTPSHQVTQMGQEVILRCVPISNHLYFYWYRQILGQKVEFLVSFYNNEISEKSEIFDDQFSVERPDGSNFTLKIRSTKLEDSAMYFCASGGRGGYTFGSGTRLTVV.

The chain employs TRBV5-1 and TRBJ2-5; no definite D call. The CDR3 extends over 13 amino acids. Trimming took 1 base from V and 2 from J, leaving 6 bases between them. Germline CDR1 is SGHRS and CDR2 is YFSETQ. The CDR3 DNA reads TGCGCCAGCAGCTTGACACCTCAAGAGACCCAGTACTTC. Its translation is CASSLTPQETQYF.

This clone was seen a single time. The CDR3: CASSERTSQETQYF. DNA for the CDR3: TGTGCCAGCAGTGAAAGGACTAGTCAAGAGACCCAGTACTTC. V gene TRBV2 combines with J gene TRBJ2-5; 7 bases are shared with TRBD2. CDR1 and CDR2 from the germline V gene are SNHLY and FYNNEI. The CDR3 is made up of 14 amino acids. Losses at the gene ends were 2 bases for V and 2 bases for J; bases not matched to a gene: 2.

V and J are TRBV7-3 and TRBJ2-3; TRBD2 agrees at 13 bases. The V segment lost 5 bases and the J segment 3 bases; nucleotides outside the gene matches: 14. CDR1 SGHTA and CDR2 FQGTGA come from the germline V gene. This CDR3 has 19 amino acids. The CDR3 region is CASSPKGLAGQEVTDTQYF. CDR3 sequence (DNA): TGTGCCAGCAGCCCAAAGGGACTAGCGGGACAAGAGGTGACAGATACGCAGTATTTT.

The rearrangement uses TRBV6-5 and TRBJ1-2; tentatively, D is TRBD1 (5 bases). V gave up 4 bases and J gave up 2 bases, with 11 bases separating them. Germline CDR1 is MNHEY and CDR2 is SVGAGI. CDR3 size: 14 residues. The CDR3 DNA is TGTGCCAGCAGTTTGAGGGGCGGCAACTATGGCTACACCTTC. This encodes CASSLRGGNYGYTF.

J is TRBJ2-5 and V is TRBV7-2; D call uncertain. This CDR3 has 14 residues. The germline gives CDR1 SGHTA, CDR2 FQGNSA. The V and J ends lost 5 bases and 7 bases respectively, with 17 bases between them. CDR3: CASSPISPVRTQYF. The DNA for the CDR3 is TGTGCCAGCAGCCCGATATCTCCCGTTAGGACCCAGTACTTC.

The chain couples TRBV7-2 to TRBJ2-1; tentatively, D is TRBD1 (6 bases). CDR3 length: 14 residues. Germline V CDR1 and CDR2: SGHTA, FQGNSA. V gave up 3 bases and J gave up 8 bases, with 14 bases separating them. The DNA of the CDR3 is TGTGCCAGCAGCTTTAGGACAGTAGGCCATGAGCAGTTCTTC. It translates to CASSFRTVGHEQFF.

The chain employs TRBV7-3 and TRBJ1-3, with a weak D call TRBD1 (5 bases). The CDR3 contains 15 residues. The germline CDR1 and CDR2 sequences are SGHTA and FQGTGA. Deletions cut 3 bases from V and 8 bases from J, with 17 bases between. DNA of the CDR3: TGTGCCAGCAGCTTCGACAGTCTTCTAGGAGACACCATATATTTT. Its protein product is CASSFDSLLGDTIYF.

This clone showed up just once. This sequence joins TRBV6-5 and TRBJ1-6; 7 bases match TRBD1. Looked up from germline, CDR1 is MNHEY and CDR2 is SVGAGI. After removal of 7 bases from V and 7 bases from J, the junction contained 7 bases not matched to a gene. The CDR3 has 14 amino acids. The CDR3, as DNA: TGTGCCAGCACCCGGGACAGTCTGAATTCACCCCTCCACTTT. Translated, it gives CASTRDSLNSPLHF.

The chain links TRBV11-3 to TRBJ2-7; TRBD2 agrees at 7 bases. Trimming took 5 bases from V and 2 from J; bases not matched to a gene: 15. The CDR3 runs 17 residues. The V gene's germline CDR1 is SGHNT and CDR2 YENEEA. CDR3 nucleotides: TGTGCCAGCAGCACACCCGCGGGGCCGGGGGGAACCTACGAGCAGTACTTC. Protein sequence: CASSTPAGPGGTYEQYF.

J is TRBJ1-1 and V is TRBV9; 7 bases agree with TRBD1. The CDR3 has 14 amino acids. The V gene end was trimmed by 6 bases and the J gene end by 0 bases; junction bases not matched to a gene: 5. Per germline, CDR1 SGDLS and CDR2 YYNGEE. CDR3 loop: CASTQGQMNTEAFF. The CDR3 DNA is TGTGCCAGCACCCAGGGACAGATGAACACTGAAGCTTTCTTT. Full variable domain (outside the CDR3, taken from reference TRBV9 and TRBJ1-1): DSGVTQTPKHLITATGQRVTLRCSPRSGDLSVYWYQQSLDQGLQFLIQYYNGEERAKGNILERFSAQQFPDLHSELNLSSLELGDSALYFCASTQGQMNTEAFFGQGTRLTVV.

This sequence joins TRBV7-2 and TRBJ1-3, with D possibly matching TRBD1 (6 bases). The germline V and J ends were trimmed by 5 bases and 2 bases, with 13 bases remaining between them. CDR1 and CDR2 from the germline V gene are SGHTA and FQGNSA. CDR3 size: 15 residues. Here the CDR3 reads CASSLGQRAGNTIYF. The CDR3 nucleotides are TGTGCCAGCAGCCTTGGACAGAGGGCTGGAAACACCATATATTTT.

The J gene is TRBJ2-5, the V gene TRBV6-5, with D perhaps assigned TRBD1 or TRBD2 (5 bases each). The DNA matches TRBJ2-7 better at its end, which makes the J call doubtful. The CDR3 extends over 14 amino acids. Germline V gives CDR1 MNHEY, CDR2 SVGAGI. CDR3: CASREGTRSYEQYF. Here the CDR3 DNA reads TGTGCCAGCAGGGAAGGGACCCGCTCCTACGAGCAGTACTTC.

The V and J genes are TRBV4-3 and TRBJ2-3; D uncertain. V lost 4 bases and J 2 bases, leaving 7 bases between the germline ends. This CDR3 contains 13 residues. The germline V gene encodes CDR1 LGHNA and CDR2 YSLEER. The CDR3 region has the DNA TGCGCCAGCAGCCCGGGCGTCACAGATACGCAGTATTTT. As protein: CASSPGVTDTQYF.